The 15 T cell receptor beta chains presented below share a single source sample, sequenced in a study of blood T cell repertoires in COVID-19. The assay was immunoSEQ multiplex PCR, and TCRdb's table has in-frame clones only and misses some. The top ten hold around 4.9% of the sample, which has roughly 200,000 clones, 70% to 90% seen once. Sequences were obtained from peripheral blood. Receptor source: an elderly woman with acute or convalescent COVID-19.

The V and J genes are TRBV18 and TRBJ2-7, with TRBD2 matching over 8 bases. Per germline, CDR1 KGHSH and CDR2 LQKENI. The CDR3 loop spans 15 amino acids. Trimming cost V 2 bases and J 6 bases; bases outside gene matches: 9. CDR3: CASSPNGLAGSEQYF. The CDR3 DNA follows: TGTGCCAGCTCACCAAACGGGCTAGCGGGCAGCGAGCAGTACTTC.

In this sample, this clone turned up once. The chain has TRBV5-1 and TRBJ1-2; 7 nucleotides line up with TRBD1. This CDR3 comprises 15 residues. Germline lookup yields CDR1 SGHRS and CDR2 YFSETQ. The trim removed 3 bases at V and 0 bases at J, leaving 5 bases unmatched. CDR3 in amino acids: CASSSGGSTNYGYTF. The CDR3 DNA reads TGCGCCAGCAGCTCAGGGGGTTCAACTAACTATGGCTACACCTTC.

This clone was seen once. The rearrangement joins TRBV24-1 to TRBJ2-3; 9 nucleotides agree with TRBD1. With 2 bases clipped from V and 4 bases from J, the junction kept 9 bases outside the gene matches. Germline assignment: CDR1 KGHDR and CDR2 SFDVKD. There are 17 residues in the CDR3. The CDR3 protein is CATSDSTGGASSDTQYF. Here the CDR3 DNA reads TGTGCCACCAGTGATTCAACAGGGGGCGCAAGCTCAGATACGCAGTATTTT.

This chain joins TRBV28 and TRBJ1-2, with 8 bases fitting TRBD1. The J segment lost 0 bases and the V segment lost 11 bases, leaving 2 bases of the junction unmatched. Germline CDR1 and CDR2: MDHEN and SYDVKM. There are 12 residues in the CDR3. CDR3: CAGQGPNYGYTF. CDR3 in DNA: TGTGCCGGACAGGGTCCTAACTATGGCTACACCTTC.

This chain uses TRBV7-9 with TRBJ2-7; tentative D call: TRBD2 (5 bases). Trimming shortened V by 0 bases and J by 0 bases, and 6 bases separated the two germline ends. The CDR3 spans 14 residues. Per the germline V gene, CDR1 is SEHNR and CDR2 is FQNEAQ (reference sequence). The CDR3 DNA follows: TGTGCCAGCAGCTTAGCCGGGATCTCCTACGAGCAGTACTTC. Encoded protein: CASSLAGISYEQYF.

The chain combines TRBV10-2 with TRBJ2-3, with a possible D match to TRBD2 (6 bases). Deletions cut 2 bases from V and 8 bases from J, with 11 bases between. This CDR3 contains 13 residues. Germline values: CDR1 WSHSY, CDR2 SAAADI. This CDR3 reads CASSETGGATQYF. CDR3 DNA sequence: TGCGCCAGCAGTGAGACCGGAGGGGCTACGCAGTATTTT.

This sequence joins TRBV6-2 or TRBV6-3 and TRBJ1-4; possible D gene TRBD1, 6 bases. Germline CDR1 is MNHEY and CDR2 is SVGEGT. The length of the CDR3 is 13 residues. V lost 4 bases and J lost 8, with 11 bases in between. The CDR3 DNA follows: TGTGCCAGCAGTTCGTCGGGGGGCGAAAAACTGTTTTTT. As protein: CASSSSGGEKLFF.

V usage is TRBV19 and J usage is TRBJ2-1; TRBD2 matches 7 bases. V lost 2 bases, J lost 10 bases, and 2 bases stayed unmatched. Per the germline V gene, CDR1 is LNHDA and CDR2 is SQIVND (reference sequence). CDR3 length: 12 residues. CDR3 sequence (DNA): TGTGCCAGTAGTATATCGGGAGGAGAGCAGTTCTTC. The encoded protein is CASSISGGEQFF.

This clone was recorded a few times. The chain has TRBV30 and TRBJ2-3; TRBD2 is a possible D gene (6 bases). Looked up from germline, CDR1 is GTSNPN and CDR2 is SVGIG (reference sequence). The V end lost 2 bases, the J end lost 3 bases, and 15 bases lay between the germline ends. This CDR3 has 15 amino acids. Here the CDR3 reads CAWSRTGVVTDTQYF. In DNA form, the CDR3 reads TGTGCCTGGAGTAGGACGGGAGTAGTGACAGATACGCAGTATTTT.

This clone was observed a handful of times. The gene calls are TRBV7-9 and TRBJ1-2, with D perhaps TRBD1 (5 bases). CDR1 is SEHNR and CDR2 is FQNEAQ in the germline V gene (reference sequence). The V end was cut by 2 bases, the J end by 7 bases, with 14 bases between. CDR3 size: 14 residues. The CDR3 DNA reads as TGTGCCAGCAGCTTAAGTCCCAGGGAGGCTGGCTACACCTTC. It is translated as CASSLSPREAGYTF.

The chain employs TRBV7-9 and TRBJ1-2; 11 bases are shared with TRBD1. The J segment lost 2 bases and the V segment lost 0 bases, leaving 5 bases of the junction unmatched. In germline, CDR1 is SEHNR, CDR2 FQNEAQ (reference sequence). This CDR3 contains 17 residues. The CDR3 nucleotides are TGTGCCAGCAGCTTAGCCCCGGGACAGGGGGAAAACTATGGCTACACCTTC. It yields the protein CASSLAPGQGENYGYTF.

The V gene is TRBV27, the J gene TRBJ1-5, with 9 bases identical to TRBD1. Trimming at V came to 5 bases and at J to 5 bases, leaving 7 bases not matched to a gene. The CDR3 consists of 15 residues. Germline assignment: CDR1 MNHEY and CDR2 SMNVEV (reference sequence). Here the CDR3 reads CASSPRTGVDQPQHF. The DNA of the CDR3 is TGTGCCAGCAGTCCCCGGACAGGGGTGGATCAGCCCCAGCATTTT.

This rearrangement joins TRBV3-1 (or the pseudogene TRBV3-2) to TRBJ1-5; D possibly corresponds to TRBD1 (6 bases). Germline-derived CDR1 and CDR2 are LGHDT and YNNKEL (reference sequence). This CDR3 is built from 14 residues. V dropped 9 bases and J dropped 5 bases, with 17 bases sitting between them. CDR3: CASTMGGADQPQHF. The DNA of the CDR3 is TGTGCCAGTACGATGGGGGGGGCGGATCAGCCCCAGCATTTT.

This clone has just one count. The V and J genes are TRBV5-5 and TRBJ2-1; TRBD2 matches 9 bases. The V and J ends lost 5 bases and 3 bases, in that order; junction bases with no gene match: 6. Germline lookup yields CDR1 SGHKS and CDR2 YYEKEE (reference sequence). The CDR3 is 15 amino acids. CDR3 bases: TGTGCCAGCAGGGGCGCAGCGGGAGGCTACAATGAGCAGTTCTTC. It encodes CASRGAAGGYNEQFF. Filled out from reference TRBV5-5 and TRBJ2-1, the complete variable domain reads DAGVTQSPTHLIKTRGQQVTLRCSPISGHKSVSWYQQVLGQGPQFIFQYYEKEERGRGNFPDRFSARQFPNYSSELNVNALLLGDSALYLCASRGAAGGYNEQFFGPGTRLTVL.

The gene calls are TRBV7-2 and TRBJ2-3, with a weak D call TRBD1 (5 bases). CDR1 is SGHTA and CDR2 is FQGNSA in the germline V gene. Trimming shortened V by 5 bases and J by 3 bases, and 9 bases separated the two germline ends. The CDR3 totals 13 residues. CDR3 loop: CASSLRQTDTQYF. CDR3 sequence (DNA): TGTGCCAGCAGCCTCAGACAGACAGATACGCAGTATTTT.